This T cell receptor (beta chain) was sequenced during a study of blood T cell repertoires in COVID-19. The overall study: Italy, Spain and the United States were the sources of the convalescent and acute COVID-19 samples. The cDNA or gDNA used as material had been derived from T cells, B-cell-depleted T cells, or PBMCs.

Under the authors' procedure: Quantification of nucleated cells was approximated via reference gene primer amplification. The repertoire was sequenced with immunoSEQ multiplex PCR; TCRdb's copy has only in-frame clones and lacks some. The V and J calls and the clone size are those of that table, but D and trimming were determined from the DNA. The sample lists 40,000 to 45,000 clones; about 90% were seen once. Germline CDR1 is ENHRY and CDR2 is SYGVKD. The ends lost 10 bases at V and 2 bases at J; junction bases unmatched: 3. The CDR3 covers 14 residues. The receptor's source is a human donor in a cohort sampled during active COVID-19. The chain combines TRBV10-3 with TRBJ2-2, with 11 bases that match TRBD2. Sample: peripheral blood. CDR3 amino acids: CASRLAGNTGELFF. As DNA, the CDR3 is TGTGCCAGCAGACTAGCGGGAAACACCGGGGAGCTGTTTTTT.